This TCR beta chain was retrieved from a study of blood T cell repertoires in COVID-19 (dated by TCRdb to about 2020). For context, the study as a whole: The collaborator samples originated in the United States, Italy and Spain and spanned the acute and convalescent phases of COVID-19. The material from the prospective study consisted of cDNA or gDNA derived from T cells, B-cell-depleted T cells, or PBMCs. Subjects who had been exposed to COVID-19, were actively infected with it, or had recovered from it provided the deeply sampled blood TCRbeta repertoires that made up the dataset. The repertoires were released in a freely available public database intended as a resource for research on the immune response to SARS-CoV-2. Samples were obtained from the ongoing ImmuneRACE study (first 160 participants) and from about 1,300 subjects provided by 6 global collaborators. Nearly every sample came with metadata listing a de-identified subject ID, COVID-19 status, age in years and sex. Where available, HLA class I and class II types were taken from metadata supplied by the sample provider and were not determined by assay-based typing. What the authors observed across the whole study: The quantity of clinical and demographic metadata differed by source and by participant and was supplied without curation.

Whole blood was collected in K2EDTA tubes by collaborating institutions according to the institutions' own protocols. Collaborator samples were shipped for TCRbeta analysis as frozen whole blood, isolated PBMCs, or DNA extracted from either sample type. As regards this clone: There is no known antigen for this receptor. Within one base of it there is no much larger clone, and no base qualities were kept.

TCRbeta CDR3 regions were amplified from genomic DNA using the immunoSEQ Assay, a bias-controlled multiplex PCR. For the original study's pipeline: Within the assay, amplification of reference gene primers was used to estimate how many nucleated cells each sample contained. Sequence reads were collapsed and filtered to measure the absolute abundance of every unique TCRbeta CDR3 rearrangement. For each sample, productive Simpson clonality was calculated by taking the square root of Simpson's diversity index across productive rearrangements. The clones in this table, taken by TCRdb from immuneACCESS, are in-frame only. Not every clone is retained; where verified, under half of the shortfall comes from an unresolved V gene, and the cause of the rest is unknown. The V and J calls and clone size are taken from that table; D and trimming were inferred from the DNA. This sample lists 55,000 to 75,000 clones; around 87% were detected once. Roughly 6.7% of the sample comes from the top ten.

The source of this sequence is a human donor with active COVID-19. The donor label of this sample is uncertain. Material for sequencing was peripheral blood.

The sequence in DNA is TGTGCCAGCACGGGGGGGGCAGGCTACACCTTC. It specifies CASTGGAGYTF. The chain is encoded by TRBV28 joined to TRBJ1-2; the D gene is perhaps TRBD1, from 6 matching bases. The cysteine opens and the phenylalanine closes a CDR3 of 11 amino acids. The read is trimmed to its CDR3 DNA, 33 bases read in frame from base 1. Sequences MDHEN (CDR1) and SYDVKM (CDR2) are obtained from the germline V gene. The junction carries 11 bases between V and J, which are trimmed by 7 bases and 8 bases respectively.